The sequence of this T cell receptor beta chain was determined in a study of blood T cell repertoires in COVID-19. The CDR3 is made up of 11 amino acids. The germline gives CDR1 PRHDT, CDR2 FYEKMQ (reference sequence). V gave up 2 bases and J gave up 7 bases, with 5 bases separating them. Generated by immunoSEQ multiplex PCR, the TCRdb table keeps only in-frame clones and is missing some. The sample holds 140,000 to 150,000 clones; roughly 90% are singletons and the top ten take over 2.5%. Sample: peripheral blood. This chain links TRBV13 with TRBJ1-2; D unresolved. The receptor's source is a man aged 55 to 69 with active or convalescent COVID-19. The CDR3 here is CASSLPIGYTF. In DNA form, the CDR3 reads TGTGCCAGCAGCTTACCAATTGGCTACACCTTC. The complete variable domain, with remaining parts taken from reference TRBV13 and TRBJ1-2, reads AAGVIQSPRHLIKEKRETATLKCYPIPRHDTVYWYQQGPGQDPQFLISFYEKMQSDKGSIPDRFSAQQFSDYHSELNMSSLELGDSALYFCASSLPIGYTFGSGTRLTVV.